This T cell receptor beta chain comes out of a study of cytomegalovirus exposure and HLA in healthy donors. In the study overall: Both the approximately 130 validation repertoires and the roughly 700 first-cohort repertoires used the same platform, as reported by a later analysis. Study-wide points: Reports described diagnosis of cytomegalovirus status by the classifier as highly specific and sensitive. Despite most TCR sequences being rare, some public TCRs occurred in many donors.

The CDR3 extends over 14 amino acids. V was cut by 0 bases and J by 4 bases, with 11 bases left in between. CDR1 SGDLS and CDR2 YYNGEE come from the germline V gene. The donors were members of the roughly 120-subject validation cohort (separate from the approximately 650-subject first cohort). Comments on this clone: The antigen is undetermined.

Generated by immunoSEQ multiplex PCR, the TCRdb table keeps only in-frame clones and is missing some. The sample includes about 160,000 clones, roughly 90% of them seen just once. The genes are TRBV9 and TRBJ2-7; possibly TRBD2 for D (5 bases). This receptor was identified in a young woman in good health and CMV-seropositive. Sequences were obtained from PBMCs. The CDR3 coding sequence is TGTGCCAGCAGCGTAGGCGGGTCACTATACGAGCAGTACTTC. This encodes CASSVGGSLYEQYF.